The 32 T cell receptor beta chains below come from one sample, sequenced in a study of blood T cells in healthy people across ages. Sample-barcoded 5' priming and a J-beta primer mix drove a second PCR of about 7 to 11 cycles. TCRdb re-analysed the 5' RACE reads in MiXCR, keeping a single row per CDR3 protein. The table lists 550,000 to 700,000 distinct CDR3 sequences, about 25% of them singletons, with roughly 20% in the top ten. The sample consisted of blood. These TCRs come from an older woman in good health.

The rearrangement links TRBV9 to TRBJ1-2; TRBD1 might be the D (5 bases). CDR3 size: 13 residues. CDR1 and CDR2 from the germline V gene are SGDLS and YYNGEE. V was trimmed by 4 bases and J by 6 bases, leaving 13 bases between them. This chain's CDR3 is CASSLQVGNGYTF. The CDR3 nucleotides are TGTGCCAGCAGCCTACAGGTGGGGAATGGCTACACCTTC. Full variable domain (rest looked up from reference TRBV9 and TRBJ1-2): DSGVTQTPKHLITATGQRVTLRCSPRSGDLSVYWYQQSLDQGLQFLIQYYNGEERAKGNILERFSAQQFPDLHSELNLSSLELGDSALYFCASSLQVGNGYTFGSGTRLTVV.

The chain links TRBV6-2 or TRBV6-3 to TRBJ1-2, with D tentatively TRBD1 (5 bases). Germline CDR1 and CDR2: MNHEY and SVGEGT. V was shortened by 2 bases and J by 8 bases, with 12 bases between the two germline ends. The CDR3 is 13 residues long. The CDR3 sequence: CASSYPLKGGYTF. The CDR3 DNA is TGTGCCAGCAGTTACCCCCTGAAGGGGGGCTACACCTTC.

This chain links TRBV20-1 with TRBJ2-7, with 8 bases identical to TRBD2. CDR1 and CDR2 from the germline V gene are DFQATT and SNEGSKA (reference sequence). The CDR3 runs 11 residues. Trimming removed 4 bases from V and 4 bases from J; junction bases left unmatched: 0. The CDR3 nucleotides are TGCAGTGCTACTAGCGGGTACGAGCAGTACGTC. Amino acids: CSATSGYEQYV.

The chain carries TRBV20-1 and TRBJ1-5; D remains ambiguous. The CDR3 consists of 13 residues. Germline V gene lookup returns CDR1 DFQATT and CDR2 SNEGSKA (reference sequence). Deletions cut 5 bases from V and 4 bases from J, with 12 bases between. The CDR3, as DNA: TGCAGTGCTGGATACGGCGGGAATCAGCCCCAGCATTTT. As protein: CSAGYGGNQPQHF.

This rearrangement joins TRBV21-1 to TRBJ2-1; the DNA was not compared with TRBD1, the D call given in the table. TRBV21-1 is designated a pseudogene. This CDR3 is built from 16 residues. The CDR3 spells CASRPSGTPIHNEQFF. The DNA of the CDR3 is TGTGCCAGCAGACCCTCGGGTACCCCCATCCACAATGAGCAGTTCTTC.

The chain links TRBV7-3 to TRBJ2-5; 8 bases fit TRBD2. After removal of 5 bases from V and 0 bases from J, the junction contained 5 bases not matched to a gene. Germline V CDR1 and CDR2: SGHTA, FQGTGA. This CDR3 comprises 15 residues. CDR3 amino acids: CASSQSGGHQETQYF. For the CDR3, the DNA is TGTGCCAGCAGCCAGAGCGGGGGTCACCAAGAGACCCAGTACTTC.

This clonotype was found many times. The V gene is TRBV7-2, the J gene TRBJ2-3; D might be TRBD2 (5 bases). Between the trimmed V and J ends, which lost 4 bases and 0 bases, there was a span of 5 bases. Germline V gene lookup returns CDR1 SGHTA and CDR2 FQGNSA. The CDR3 consists of 13 residues. CDR3 loop: CASSWESTDTQYF. CDR3 DNA sequence: TGTGCCAGCAGCTGGGAGAGCACAGATACGCAGTATTTT.

The chain carries TRBV7-3 and TRBJ1-1; the match to TRBD1 covers 8 bases. Germline CDR1 SGHTA, CDR2 FQGTGA. CDR3 length equals 18 residues. V lost 5 bases to trimming and J lost 0 bases; unmatched junction nucleotides: 14. The CDR3 loop reads CASSRTGGAQSMNTEAFF. The CDR3 nucleotides are TGTGCCAGCAGCCGCACAGGGGGGGCCCAGAGCATGAACACTGAAGCTTTCTTT.

This clonotype has just a few counts. This chain links TRBV4-1 with TRBJ2-6; D uncertain. Germline-derived CDR1 and CDR2 are MGHRA and YSYEKL. The CDR3 sequence is 15 residues long. Trimming took 3 bases from V and 0 from J, leaving 6 bases between them. CDR3 loop: CASSQLGSGANVLTF. The CDR3 DNA sequence: TGCGCCAGCAGCCAGTTGGGCTCTGGGGCCAACGTCCTGACTTTC.

V gene TRBV27 combines with J gene TRBJ1-1, with D unresolved. CDR3 length: 13 residues. The germline CDR1 and CDR2 sequences are MNHEY and SMNVEV (reference sequence). V was cut by 1 base and J by 7 bases, with 10 bases left in between. CDR3 loop: CASSLYGWDEAFF. DNA for the CDR3: TGTGCCAGCAGTTTATACGGCTGGGATGAAGCTTTCTTT.

This clonotype has only a few counts. The chain is built from TRBV10-3 and TRBJ1-1; 9 bases agree with TRBD1. Trimming at V came to 8 bases and at J to 11 bases, leaving 12 bases not matched to a gene. The CDR3 loop spans 13 amino acids. Germline V gene sequence: CDR1 ENHRY, CDR2 SYGVKD. The CDR3 bases are TGTGCCATCGGCAAGACAGGGGGTGAGGTCGCTTTCTTT. Translated, it gives CAIGKTGGEVAFF.

This clonotype showed up just a few times. V and J are TRBV27 and TRBJ1-6; D is uncertain. This CDR3 has 12 residues. Trimming cost V 6 bases and J 8 bases, with 8 bases left between them. Germline CDR1 and CDR2: MNHEY and SMNVEV (reference sequence). In DNA, the CDR3 is TGTGCCAGCAGAAGTCTTTATTCACCCCTCCACTTT. It yields the protein CASRSLYSPLHF.

J is TRBJ1-5 and V is TRBV7-9; 8 nucleotides align to TRBD1. The germline gives CDR1 SEHNR, CDR2 FQNEAQ (reference sequence). Trimming cost V 4 bases and J 2 bases; bases outside gene matches: 4. This CDR3 has 15 amino acids. This CDR3 is CASSSGQGGNQPQHF. The CDR3 DNA sequence: TGTGCCAGCAGCTCTGGACAGGGAGGCAATCAGCCCCAGCATTTT.

V usage is TRBV3-1 and J usage is TRBJ1-2; D gene ambiguous. The length of the CDR3 is 13 residues. The V gene's germline CDR1 is LGHDT and CDR2 YNNKEL (reference sequence). The germline V and J ends were trimmed by 3 bases and 8 bases, with 13 bases remaining between them. The CDR3 coding sequence is TGTGCCAGCAGCCATATGGAAGGGAAAGGCTACACCTTC. Translated: CASSHMEGKGYTF.

This clonotype turned up a few times. This sequence joins TRBV29-1 and TRBJ1-4; D remains unclear. The CDR3 extends over 13 amino acids. Per the germline V gene, CDR1 is SQVTM and CDR2 is ANQGSEA. With 4 bases removed from V and 7 bases from J, the gap between germline ends came to 13 bases. Here the CDR3 DNA reads TGCAGCGTTGTAGTGGGCCTCGGTGAAAAACTGTTTTTT. Translating gives CSVVVGLGEKLFF.

This CDR3 reads CASSSRENEKLFF. The CDR3 bases are TGTGCCAGCAGTTCCAGGGAGAATGAAAAACTGTTTTTT. J is TRBJ1-4 and V is TRBV6-2 or TRBV6-3, with a possible D match to TRBD1 (5 bases). V was clipped by 4 bases and J by 5 bases, with 8 bases between them. In germline, CDR1 is MNHEY, CDR2 SVGEGT. This CDR3 spans 13 amino acids.

The chain has TRBV9 and TRBJ2-5, with 12 positions matching TRBD2. This CDR3 contains 15 residues. Germline assignment: CDR1 SGDLS and CDR2 YYNGEE. Trimming cost V 0 bases and J 5 bases; bases outside gene matches: 2. The CDR3 loop reads CASSVAGTSGETQYF. CDR3 in DNA: TGTGCCAGCAGCGTAGCTGGGACTAGCGGGGAGACCCAGTACTTC.

This clonotype has only a few counts. For the CDR3, the DNA is TGTGCCAGCAGCAAAGGGCTGGGCCGGTGGGAAGAAGAGACCCAGTACTTC. As protein: CASSKGLGRWEEETQYF. V gene TRBV21-1 combines with J gene TRBJ2-5; TRBD2 reflects the table's D call only, with no check against the DNA. TRBV21-1 is reported as a pseudogene. The length of the CDR3 is 17 residues.

This clonotype was observed a handful of times. The chain combines TRBV19 with TRBJ2-5; 11 nucleotides agree with TRBD1. CDR3 length: 15 residues. The V gene's germline CDR1 is LNHDA and CDR2 SQIVND (reference sequence). V lost 5 bases and J lost 3; bases outside the gene matches: 5. The CDR3 sequence is CASSPWTGGEETQYF. The CDR3 bases are TGTGCCAGTAGTCCATGGACAGGGGGCGAAGAGACCCAGTACTTC.

This clonotype was observed a handful of times. The junction and the germline gene differ at one end; a read error may be behind it. CDR3 residues: CASGQPGQSYGYTF. The CDR3, as DNA: TGTGCCAGCGGCCAACCGGGACAGTCTTATGGCTACACCTTC. This sequence joins TRBV3-1 and TRBJ1-2; TRBD1 aligns across 7 bases. Germline-derived CDR1 and CDR2 are LGHDT and YNNKEL (reference sequence). This CDR3 comprises 14 residues.

This clonotype showed up just a few times. The chain recombines TRBV9 with TRBJ2-5; 10 bases line up with TRBD2. CDR1 and CDR2 (germline): SGDLS, YYNGEE. The CDR3 runs to 15 residues. The ends lost 4 bases at V and 1 base at J; junction bases unmatched: 4. Here the CDR3 reads CASSTSSGGQETQYF. The DNA of the CDR3 is TGTGCCAGCAGCACTTCTAGCGGGGGCCAAGAGACCCAGTACTTC.

The V call is TRBV29-1, the J call TRBJ2-7; tentative D call: TRBD1 (5 bases). Trimming stripped 5 bases from V and 5 bases from J, with 13 bases between. From germline, CDR1 is SQVTM and CDR2 ANQGSEA. This CDR3 region has 12 residues. The CDR3 spells CSVRRASDEQYF. Written as DNA, the CDR3 is TGCAGCGTTCGCAGGGCGTCCGACGAGCAGTACTTC.

The chain uses TRBV7-9 and TRBJ2-5; D is uncertain. With the DNA end fitting TRBJ2-7 better, the J assignment may be wrong. The CDR3 is made up of 12 amino acids. Per germline, CDR1 SEHNR and CDR2 FQNEAQ (reference sequence). The CDR3 nucleotides read TGTGCCAGCAGCGTTTCTAGTTACGAGCAGTACTTC. It encodes CASSVSSYEQYF.

The V gene is TRBV6-1, the J gene TRBJ2-1, with D possibly being TRBD1 or TRBD2 (6 bases each). V lost 4 bases, J lost 6 bases, and 16 bases lay in between. CDR1 is MNHNS, CDR2 SASEGT, per germline. The CDR3 contains 15 residues. CDR3 residues: CASSGMGGRANEQFF. CDR3 sequence (DNA): TGTGCCAGCAGTGGAATGGGGGGCCGGGCCAATGAGCAGTTCTTC.

The chain employs TRBV20-1 and TRBJ1-4, with TRBD1 as a possible D gene (5 bases). Deletions cut 4 bases from V and 4 bases from J, with 13 bases between. The germline CDR1 and CDR2 sequences are DFQATT and SNEGSKA (reference sequence). The CDR3 consists of 14 residues. DNA for the CDR3: TGCAGTGCTACTGGGGGGTCCGTTAATGAAAAACTGTTTTTT. Translation gives CSATGGSVNEKLFF.

The genes are TRBV6-2 or TRBV6-3 and TRBJ1-6, with D perhaps TRBD1 (5 bases). V lost 8 bases and J 10 bases, leaving 18 bases between the germline ends. The CDR3 contains 14 residues. Germline V gene lookup returns CDR1 MNHEY and CDR2 SVGEGT. In DNA form, the CDR3 reads TGTGCCAGCGGAGGGGACCGCTTTGGATCACCCCTCCACTTT. It encodes CASGGDRFGSPLHF.

This clonotype was recorded a few times. V usage is TRBV12-3 or TRBV12-4 and J usage is TRBJ2-3; D is ambiguous. The CDR3 runs 12 residues. The CDR3 loop is CVVGENTDTQYF. The CDR3 DNA reads TGTGTGGTGGGCGAGAACACAGATACGCAGTATTTT.

The gene calls are TRBV29-1 and TRBJ2-5, with D perhaps assigned TRBD1 or TRBD2 (5 bases each). The V gene's germline CDR1 is SQVTM and CDR2 ANQGSEA. The V end was cut by 8 bases, the J end by 3 bases, with 16 bases between. CDR3 length equals 13 residues. Written as DNA, the CDR3 is TGCAGCACCACAGGAGACGGGGAAGAGACCCAGTACTTC. Its protein product is CSTTGDGEETQYF.

This clonotype was counted only a few times. V and J are TRBV3-1 and TRBJ1-2; D ambiguous. V was shortened by 2 bases and J by 8 bases, with 9 bases between the two germline ends. Germline CDR1 LGHDT, CDR2 YNNKEL (reference sequence). The CDR3 sequence is 12 residues long. CDR3 sequence (DNA): TGTGCCAGCAGCCAAAGAGGGTTCGGCTACACCTTC. This gives the protein CASSQRGFGYTF.

The sample holds a few counts of this clonotype. This rearrangement joins TRBV29-1 to TRBJ2-3, with 7 bases matching TRBD2. Germline CDR1 SQVTM, CDR2 ANQGSEA. With 5 bases clipped from V and 2 bases from J, the junction kept 4 bases outside the gene matches. This CDR3 is built from 13 residues. CDR3 nucleotide sequence: TGCAGCGTTCCGGGACTATCCACAGATACGCAGTATTTT. Its protein product is CSVPGLSTDTQYF.

The rearrangement joins TRBV7-9 to TRBJ1-1, with no clear D. Trimming shortened V by 4 bases and J by 1 base, and 13 bases separated the two germline ends. The CDR3 length is 15 residues. The germline CDR1 and CDR2 sequences are SEHNR and FQNEAQ (reference sequence). Here the CDR3 reads CASSSTTRGNTEAFF. CDR3 nucleotides: TGTGCCAGCAGCTCAACGACACGGGGGAACACTGAAGCTTTCTTT.

This clonotype appeared many times. The rearrangement links TRBV6-1 to TRBJ2-2; D remains unclear. Germline V CDR1 and CDR2: MNHNS, SASEGT. This CDR3 has 13 amino acids. Trimming took off 3 bases at V and 4 bases at J, with 6 bases between the two ends. CDR3 sequence: CASSERFTGELFF. CDR3 nucleotides: TGTGCCAGCAGTGAGAGGTTCACCGGGGAGCTGTTTTTT.